The following is a T cell receptor (beta chain) sequence with its context. Its specificity is not known. The sample comes from a study of T cells in Graves' hyperthyroidism and ophthalmopathy. Study observations and caveats: Appearing also in blood were most of the thyroid clonotypes expanded above 0.001. It was a median approximately 6 months before onset that the model predicted ophthalmopathy. Ophthalmopathy and stable hyperthyroidism were told apart by a 13 V-J model.

It was RNA transcripts that yielded the amplified TCR beta CDR3 regions. First-round RT-PCR of the TCR CDR3 relied on the HTBI primer set. A single record per CDR3 protein comes from TCRdb applying MiXCR to the multiplex PCR reads. The sample lists some 210,000 distinct CDR3 sequences, about 15% occurring once. CDR3 length: 12 amino acids. CDR1 SEHNR and CDR2 FQNEAQ come from the germline V gene (reference sequence). Trimming left V 6 bases short and J 5 bases short, with 11 bases between. The sequence was obtained from a middle-aged man with Graves' hyperthyroidism. Sequenced input: blood. V gene TRBV7-9 combines with J gene TRBJ2-7, with no clear D. This CDR3 is CASSSPLNEQYF. CDR3 DNA sequence: TGTGCCAGCAGTTCGCCCCTGAACGAGCAGTACTTC.